The 20 T cell receptor beta chains below were found in one sample sequenced in a study of chemoradiotherapy in HPV16-positive cancers. Assay: immunoSEQ multiplex PCR; the TCRdb copy retains only in-frame clones and omits some. Counted here are about 66,000 clones, 85% to 90% occurring once; the ten biggest clones make up roughly 4.2%. The material was blood, obtained from a patient who underwent chemoradiotherapy. These receptors came from a human donor with HPV-associated anogenital cancer.

The chain uses TRBV7-2 and TRBJ2-4, with 7 positions matching TRBD1. The CDR3 has 14 residues. V shed 4 bases, J shed 4 bases, and the junction held 4 bases outside the gene matches. From germline, CDR1 is SGHTA and CDR2 FQGNSA. The chain's CDR3 is CASSSGTVKNIQYF. In DNA form, the CDR3 reads TGTGCCAGCAGCTCCGGGACAGTTAAAAACATTCAGTACTTC.

This clone showed up just once. The V call is TRBV5-6, the J call TRBJ1-3; 7 nucleotides agree with TRBD1. V shed 9 bases and J 1 base; nucleotides not matched to a gene: 7. Germline CDR1 reads SGHDT; CDR2 reads YYEEEE. The CDR3 loop spans 14 amino acids. CDR3: CATNRGRSGNTIYF. The CDR3 region has the DNA TGTGCCACCAACAGGGGTCGATCTGGAAACACCATATATTTT.

The chain is built from TRBV2 and TRBJ2-2; 11 bases are a match to TRBD2. Germline loops: CDR1 SNHLY, CDR2 FYNNEI. The J segment lost 5 bases and the V segment lost 2 bases, leaving 4 bases of the junction unmatched. This CDR3 is 16 amino acids long. The CDR3 DNA reads as TGTGCCAGCAGTGAAAGACTAGCGGGATATACCGGGGAGCTGTTTTTT. It codes for CASSERLAGYTGELFF.

The rearrangement joins TRBV29-1 to TRBJ1-2; D is perhaps TRBD1 (6 bases). The CDR3 sequence is 11 residues long. V was pared by 7 bases and J by 4 bases, with 10 bases between. The germline CDR1 and CDR2 sequences are SQVTM and ANQGSEA. CDR3 region: CSGGHLYGYTF. Here the CDR3 DNA reads TGCAGCGGGGGACACCTCTATGGCTACACCTTC.

This rearrangement joins TRBV7-3 to TRBJ1-2; weak D call: TRBD1 (6 bases). The CDR3 is made up of 14 amino acids. V was clipped by 5 bases and J by 7 bases, with 17 bases between them. Germline-derived CDR1 and CDR2 are SGHTA and FQGTGA. CDR3 sequence (DNA): TGTGCCAGCAGCCCCACAGGGATAGATGGTGGCTACACCTTC. Amino acid sequence: CASSPTGIDGGYTF.

The chain's CDR3 is CASGLGQGAEAFF. DNA of the CDR3: TGTGCTAGTGGTTTGGGACAGGGTGCTGAAGCTTTCTTT. The genes are TRBV12-5 and TRBJ1-1; TRBD1 agrees at 7 bases. The V segment lost 1 base and the J segment 6 bases; nucleotides outside the gene matches: 2. The CDR3 covers 13 residues. CDR1 and CDR2 (germline): LGHNT, FRNRAP.

This CDR3 is CASSLSSSTDTQYF. In DNA, the CDR3 is TGTGCCAGCTCACTCAGCTCTAGCACAGATACGCAGTATTTT. The chain joins TRBV18 to TRBJ2-3; D not resolved. Per the germline V gene, CDR1 is KGHSH and CDR2 is LQKENI. The CDR3 totals 14 residues. Trimming stripped 4 bases from V and 0 bases from J, with 8 bases between.

V gene TRBV19 combines with J gene TRBJ1-5, with D unclear. The germline gives CDR1 LNHDA, CDR2 SQIVND (reference sequence). V was clipped by 1 base and J by 3 bases, with 10 bases between them. This CDR3 is built from 15 residues. The CDR3: CASSIGGGPNQPQHF. The CDR3 nucleotides read TGTGCCAGTAGTATAGGAGGAGGACCCAATCAGCCCCAGCATTTT.

The CDR3 here is CASSVDPGGDNEQFF. CDR3 nucleotide sequence: TGTGCCAGCAGCGTAGACCCAGGGGGGGACAATGAGCAGTTCTTC. The V gene is TRBV9, the J gene TRBJ2-1; D tentatively reads TRBD1 or TRBD2 (7 bases each). V shed 0 bases and J shed 5 bases, with 12 bases lying between them. The V gene's germline CDR1 is SGDLS and CDR2 YYNGEE. The CDR3 consists of 15 residues.

This clone was seen just once. The V gene is TRBV19, the J gene TRBJ2-1; D tentatively fits TRBD1 or TRBD2 (7 bases each). The length of the CDR3 is 14 residues. CDR1 and CDR2 (germline): LNHDA, SQIVND (reference sequence). Trimming took off 3 bases at V and 10 bases at J, with 16 bases between the two ends. DNA of the CDR3: TGTGCCAGTAGTATTACGGGGGAGGGACAGGAGCAGTTCTTC. Translation: CASSITGEGQEQFF. Using reference TRBV19 and TRBJ2-1 for the parts outside the CDR3, the full variable domain is DGGITQSPKYLFRKEGQNVTLSCEQNLNHDAMYWYRQDPGQGLRLIYYSQIVNDFQKGDIAEGYSVSREKKESFPLTVTSAQKNPTAFYLCASSITGEGQEQFFGPGTRLTVL.

The CDR3 DNA follows: TGTGCCAGTAGCATGCTTTTTTCTGAGCCGGGTCCTATCTATGGCTACACCTTC. This encodes CASSMLFSEPGPIYGYTF. V is TRBV19 and J is TRBJ1-2; D unresolved. There are 18 residues in the CDR3. The germline V and J ends were trimmed by 6 bases and 4 bases, with 27 bases remaining between them. Germline V gene lookup returns CDR1 LNHDA and CDR2 SQIVND (reference sequence).

The CDR3 loop reads CASGYWDSSYNSPLHF. CDR3 bases: TGTGCCAGCGGGTACTGGGACTCGTCCTATAATTCACCCCTCCACTTT. The chain combines TRBV27 with TRBJ1-6; D perhaps matches TRBD1 (5 bases). The CDR3 has 16 residues. V gave up 8 bases and J gave up 1 base, with 15 bases separating them. Germline V gene sequence: CDR1 MNHEY, CDR2 SMNVEV (reference sequence).

The table lists this clone with a few counts. The chain couples TRBV28 to TRBJ1-1; 7 positions match TRBD1. V trimming: 3 bases; J trimming: 8 bases; junction bases outside the gene matches: 0. Germline V gene lookup returns CDR1 MDHEN and CDR2 SYDVKM. The CDR3 totals 11 residues. The CDR3 loop is CASSLDREAFF. The CDR3 DNA is TGTGCCAGCAGTTTGGACAGGGAAGCTTTCTTT.

The chain carries TRBV5-5 and TRBJ1-1; no clear D. The V gene lost 4 bases and the J gene lost 8 bases, with 15 bases spanning the gap. The germline V gene encodes CDR1 SGHKS and CDR2 YYEKEE (reference sequence). The CDR3 is 13 residues long. CDR3 loop: CASSQIGRQEAFF. The CDR3 nucleotides read TGTGCCAGCAGCCAGATCGGCCGGCAGGAAGCTTTCTTT. The full variable domain, in which reference TRBV5-5 and TRBJ1-1 provide the parts outside the CDR3, is DAGVTQSPTHLIKTRGQQVTLRCSPISGHKSVSWYQQVLGQGPQFIFQYYEKEERGRGNFPDRFSARQFPNYSSELNVNALLLGDSALYLCASSQIGRQEAFFGQGTRLTVV.

The chain combines TRBV6-1 with TRBJ2-5; D is unclear. The J call may be faulty, since TRBJ2-7 better matches the DNA end. CDR3 length: 14 amino acids. Germline values: CDR1 MNHNS, CDR2 SASEGT. This CDR3 is CASRRTLDAYEQYF. The CDR3 nucleotides are TGTGCCAGCAGACGGACGCTTGATGCCTACGAGCAGTACTTC.

The J gene is TRBJ1-6, the V gene TRBV5-8; the D is unclear. There are 15 residues in the CDR3. The germline V gene encodes CDR1 SGHTS and CDR2 YDEGEE. V was shortened by 4 bases and J by 7 bases, with 15 bases between the two germline ends. The CDR3 loop reads CASSPWGLVNSPLHF. The CDR3 DNA reads TGTGCCAGCAGCCCATGGGGATTGGTAAATTCACCCCTCCACTTT. Variable domain in full (rest from reference TRBV5-8 and TRBJ1-6): EAGVTQSPTHLIKTRGQQATLRCSPISGHTSVYWYQQALGLGLQFLLWYDEGEERNRGNFPPRFSGRQFPNYSSELNVNALELEDSALYLCASSPWGLVNSPLHFGNGTRLTVT.

At least ten counts were recorded for this clone. The chain is built from TRBV5-6 and TRBJ2-5, with D perhaps TRBD2 (5 bases). V was shortened by 1 base and J by 5 bases, with 12 bases between the two germline ends. There are 14 residues in the CDR3. Germline CDR1 is SGHDT and CDR2 is YYEEEE. For the CDR3, the DNA is TGTGCCAGCAGCTTGAAGGCGGGTCAGGAGACCCAGTACTTC. It codes for CASSLKAGQETQYF.

This clone has a handful of counts. The V and J genes are TRBV2 and TRBJ1-5, with 9 bases that match TRBD1. CDR1 is SNHLY and CDR2 is FYNNEI in the germline V gene. Trimming at V came to 4 bases and at J to 1 base, leaving 11 bases not matched to a gene. The CDR3 is 18 amino acids. In DNA form, the CDR3 reads TGTGCCAGCAGTGCACGGGGTAGACAGGGGGGGAGCAATCAGCCCCAGCATTTT. Amino acid sequence: CASSARGRQGGSNQPQHF.

This chain connects TRBV6-5 to TRBJ1-3; 9 bases are a match to TRBD1. The CDR3 extends over 16 amino acids. The trim removed 0 bases at V and 2 bases at J, leaving 2 bases unmatched. The germline gives CDR1 MNHEY, CDR2 SVGAGI. The CDR3 protein is CASSYSRTGAGNTIYF. The DNA of the CDR3 is TGTGCCAGCAGTTACTCGAGGACAGGGGCTGGAAACACCATATATTTT.

Comments on this clone: Other DNA sequences of this sample code for an identical CDR3. The CDR3, as DNA: TGTGCCAGCAGCTTGACAGGGGGTTACGAGCAGTACTTC. Its translation is CASSLTGGYEQYF. V is TRBV5-4 and J is TRBJ2-7; 8 bases agree with TRBD1. The ends lost 1 base at V and 4 bases at J; junction bases unmatched: 1. In germline, CDR1 is SGHNT, CDR2 YYREEE (reference sequence). The CDR3 extends over 13 amino acids.